Sequencing of this TCR beta chain was carried out in a study of blood T cell repertoires in COVID-19. Overall study context: The study drew acute and convalescent COVID-19 samples from the United States, Italy and Spain. T cells, B-cell-depleted T cells, or PBMCs provided the cDNA or gDNA that served as material.

CDR3 length equals 13 residues. Looked up from germline, CDR1 is LNHDA and CDR2 is SQIVND (reference sequence). The V gene lost 1 base and the J gene lost 5 bases, with 8 bases spanning the gap. Method: immunoSEQ multiplex PCR; TCRdb's copy keeps in-frame clones and lacks some. Among some 200,000 clones listed, around 86% were seen once. A single count supports this clone. All enrollees were roughly 18 to 100 years old and from around 25 US areas. This sequence joins TRBV19 and TRBJ1-1, with D perhaps TRBD1 (5 bases). The origin of this receptor is a man aged 25-40 years in a cohort exposed to, infected with or recovered from COVID-19 (not recorded which). Specimen: PBMCs or T cells enriched from blood (not recorded which). In nucleotides, the CDR3 is TGTGCCAGTAGTATAGGGGGGGTGACTGAAGCTTTCTTT. As protein: CASSIGGVTEAFF.